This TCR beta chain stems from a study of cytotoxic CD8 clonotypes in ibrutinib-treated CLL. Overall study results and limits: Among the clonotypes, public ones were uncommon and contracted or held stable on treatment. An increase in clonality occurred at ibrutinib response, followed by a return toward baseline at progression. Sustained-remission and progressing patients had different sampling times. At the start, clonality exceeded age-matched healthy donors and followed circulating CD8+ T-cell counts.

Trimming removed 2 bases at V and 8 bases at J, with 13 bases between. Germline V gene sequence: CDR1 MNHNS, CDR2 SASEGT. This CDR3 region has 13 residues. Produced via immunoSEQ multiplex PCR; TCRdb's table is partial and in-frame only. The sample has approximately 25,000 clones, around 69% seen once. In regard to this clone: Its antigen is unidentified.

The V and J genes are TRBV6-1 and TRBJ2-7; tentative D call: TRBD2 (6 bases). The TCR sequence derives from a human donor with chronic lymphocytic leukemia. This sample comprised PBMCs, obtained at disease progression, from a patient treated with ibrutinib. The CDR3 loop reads CASSESIRGKQYF. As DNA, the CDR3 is TGTGCCAGCAGTGAATCGATACGGGGGAAGCAGTACTTC.